Shown below are 4 T cell receptor beta chains from a single sample sequenced in a study of regulatory dendritic cells for organ transplantation. Only in-frame clones appear in the TCRdb table, and some are missing; sequencing was by immunoSEQ multiplex PCR. The sample lists under 25,000 clones; 74% were seen once. The specimen was memory CD4+ T cells from blood. Stated subset: CD45RO+ memory T cells. The receptors come from a human donor in good health.

The chain couples TRBV5-6 to TRBJ2-7; 10 bases align to TRBD2. Germline trimming cut 4 bases from V and 5 bases from J; bases unmatched to any gene: 6. CDR1 SGHDT and CDR2 YYEEEE come from the germline V gene. The CDR3 loop spans 14 amino acids. The CDR3 DNA reads as TGTGCCAGCAGCACCGGGACTAGCGCCGACGAGCAGTACTTC. It yields the protein CASSTGTSADEQYF. The variable domain in full, completed from reference TRBV5-6 and TRBJ2-7, reads DAGVTQSPTHLIKTRGQQVTLRCSPKSGHDTVSWYQQALGQGPQFIFQYYEEEERQRGNFPDRFSGHQFPNYSSELNVNALLLGDSALYLCASSTGTSADEQYFGPGTRLTVT.

In this sample, this clone turned up a few times. The chain employs TRBV19 and TRBJ1-2; 7 bases line up with TRBD1. The CDR3 sequence is 12 residues long. V was clipped by 9 bases and J by 8 bases; unmatched bases: 9. In germline, CDR1 is LNHDA, CDR2 SQIVND (reference sequence). CDR3 loop: CASGTDVGGYTF. CDR3 sequence (DNA): TGTGCCAGCGGGACAGATGTAGGGGGCTACACCTTC.

This clone was counted only a few times. V is TRBV10-3 and J is TRBJ1-1, with 9 bases identical to TRBD1. Germline V lookup: CDR1 ENHRY, CDR2 SYGVKD. This CDR3 is built from 12 residues. V was clipped by 6 bases and J by 7 bases; unmatched bases: 3. CDR3 protein: CAISKGQGEAFF. The CDR3 nucleotides read TGTGCCATCAGCAAGGGACAGGGTGAAGCTTTCTTT.

In this sample, this clone turned up a few times. The rearrangement joins TRBV2 to TRBJ2-7; 8 nucleotides agree with TRBD1. The CDR3 runs 15 residues. From germline, CDR1 is SNHLY and CDR2 FYNNEI. The V and J ends lost 6 bases and 4 bases, in that order; junction bases with no gene match: 11. CDR3 loop: CASRRPPGGGYEQYF. The DNA of the CDR3 is TGTGCCAGCAGACGACCCCCAGGGGGCGGGTACGAGCAGTACTTC. Together with reference TRBV2 and TRBJ2-7, the CDR3 gives the full variable domain: EPEVTQTPSHQVTQMGQEVILRCVPISNHLYFYWYRQILGQKVEFLVSFYNNEISEKSEIFDDQFSVERPDGSNFTLKIRSTKLEDSAMYFCASRRPPGGGYEQYFGPGTRLTVT.